A selection of T cell receptor beta chains follows, all from one sample in a study of regulatory and conventional T cells in RAG deficiency. The repertoire was sequenced with immunoSEQ multiplex PCR; TCRdb's copy has only in-frame clones and lacks some. The sample comprises about 30,000 clones, 85% to 90% of which are singletons, and roughly 5.4% rests with the top ten. This sample was also put to use in a study of regulatory T cells.

The sequencing input was CD8+ T cells sorted from blood. The receptors derive from a human donor in good health. Each CDR3 is given with its conserved first and last residue. A D gene is named only where the DNA matches it firmly. Only part of the rows carry a size: once, few, many, or a class if the clone is expanded.

D,J,size,V,CDR3,DNA
TRBD2,TRBJ2-7,-,TRBV11-2,CASSSLAGSYEQYF,TGTGCCAGCAGCTCCTTAGCGGGTTCCTACGAGCAGTACTTC
TRBD1,TRBJ1-1,-,TRBV27,CASRKQGEAFF,TGTGCCAGCAGAAAACAGGGGGAAGCTTTCTTT
TRBD1,TRBJ2-7,-,TRBV7-8,CASSLATGFLGEQYF,TGTGCCAGCAGCTTAGCGACAGGGTTCCTGGGGGAGCAGTACTTC
-,TRBJ2-3,-,TRBV19,CASTPGLLTDTQYF,TGTGCCAGTACCCCGGGGCTACTCACAGATACGCAGTATTTT
TRBD1,TRBJ2-7,-,TRBV5-4,CASSLAGRDSYEQYF,TGTGCCAGCAGCTTGGCCGGAAGGGACAGTTACGAGCAGTACTTC
TRBD2,TRBJ2-7,-,TRBV13,CASSLGTSGSREQYF,TGTGCCAGCAGCCTAGGGACTAGCGGGAGTCGCGAGCAGTACTTC
-,TRBJ2-7,-,TRBV27,CASSLGPSYEQYF,TGTGCCAGCAGTTTGGGGCCCTCCTACGAGCAGTACTTC
TRBD2,TRBJ2-1,-,TRBV9,CASSPGLAGLGDEQFF,TGTGCCAGCAGCCCAGGACTAGCGGGACTTGGGGATGAGCAGTTCTTC
-,TRBJ2-2,-,TRBV6-1,CASSEGWGELFF,TGTGCCAGCAGTGAGGGGTGGGGGGAGCTGTTTTTT
-,TRBJ2-3,-,TRBV30,CAWSVGGPGGDTQFF,TGTGCCTGGAGTGTAGGCGGGCCTGGGGGCGATACGCAGTTTTTT
-,TRBJ2-7,-,TRBV5-4,CASSPEPDSEQYF,TGTGCCAGCAGTCCAGAACCAGATTCCGAGCAGTACTTC
-,TRBJ2-1,-,TRBV19,CASSIDQGTPSAINEQFF,TGTGCCAGTAGTATAGATCAAGGGACACCCTCTGCAATCAATGAGCAGTTCTTC
-,TRBJ2-7,-,TRBV7-9,CASSPGAAGREQYF,TGTGCCAGCAGTCCAGGGGCCGCGGGGCGGGAGCAGTACTTC
-,TRBJ2-1,-,TRBV6-5,CASGTSLENNEQFF,TGTGCCAGCGGGACCTCATTAGAAAACAATGAGCAGTTCTTC
-,TRBJ1-3,-,TRBV7-9,CASSLGRDSGNTIYF,TGTGCCAGCAGCTTAGGTCGGGACTCTGGAAACACCATATATTTT
-,TRBJ2-7,-,TRBV11-2,CASSLDQNIRISEQYF,TGTGCCAGCAGCTTAGATCAAAATATCAGGATCAGCGAGCAGTACTTC
-,TRBJ1-1,-,TRBV30,CAWSVLGGSEAFF,TGTGCCTGGAGTGTACTTGGGGGGTCTGAAGCTTTCTTT
-,TRBJ1-1,-,TRBV6-1,CASSEAGTNTEAFF,TGTGCCAGCAGTGAAGCAGGGACGAACACTGAAGCTTTCTTT
TRBD1,TRBJ2-7,-,TRBV6-5,CASRPGTAYEQYF,TGTGCCAGCAGACCAGGGACAGCATACGAGCAGTACTTC
TRBD1,TRBJ2-7,-,TRBV28,CATRDRGFYEQYF,TGTGCCACACGGGACAGGGGGTTCTACGAGCAGTACTTC
-,TRBJ1-5,-,TRBV6-6,CASSQGWGNQPQHF,TGTGCCAGCAGTCAGGGATGGGGCAATCAGCCCCAGCATTTT
TRBD2,TRBJ2-5,-,TRBV11-3,CASSVGGGTRGRETQYF,TGTGCCAGCAGCGTTGGCGGGGGAACCCGGGGCCGAGAGACCCAGTACTTC
-,TRBJ2-3,once,TRBV5-6,CASSLAPSDTQYF,TGTGCCAGCAGCTTGGCGCCTAGCGATACGCAGTATTTT